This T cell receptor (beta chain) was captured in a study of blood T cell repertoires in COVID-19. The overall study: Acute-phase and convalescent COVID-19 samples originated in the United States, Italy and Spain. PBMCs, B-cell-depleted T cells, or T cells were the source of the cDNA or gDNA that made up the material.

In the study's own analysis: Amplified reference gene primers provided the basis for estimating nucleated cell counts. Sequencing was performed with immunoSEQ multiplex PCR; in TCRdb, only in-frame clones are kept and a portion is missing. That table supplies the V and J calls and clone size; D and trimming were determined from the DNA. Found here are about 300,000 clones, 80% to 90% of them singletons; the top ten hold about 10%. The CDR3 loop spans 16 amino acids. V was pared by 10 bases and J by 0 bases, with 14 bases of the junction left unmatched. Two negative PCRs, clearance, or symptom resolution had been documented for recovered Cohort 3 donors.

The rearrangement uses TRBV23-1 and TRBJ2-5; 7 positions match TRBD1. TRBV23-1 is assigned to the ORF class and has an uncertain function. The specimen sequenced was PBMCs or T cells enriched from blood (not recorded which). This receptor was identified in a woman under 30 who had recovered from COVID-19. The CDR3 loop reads CATVAVDRRDQETQYF. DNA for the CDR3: TGCGCCACCGTCGCAGTGGACAGGCGAGACCAAGAGACCCAGTACTTC.